Below, 29 T cell receptor beta chains from the same sample are listed, as sequenced in a study of blood T cell repertoires in COVID-19. This table comes from immunoSEQ multiplex PCR, and its TCRdb copy is limited to in-frame clones, with some not included. The table shows roughly 150,000 clones, with roughly 84% occurring only once. The sequencing sample was made of peripheral blood. These receptors were obtained from a man in his 70s with active or convalescent COVID-19.

This sequence joins TRBV28 and TRBJ2-5, with D perhaps TRBD1 (7 bases). Deletions cut 1 base from V and 5 bases from J, with 14 bases between. This CDR3 spans 15 amino acids. Germline CDR1 reads MDHEN; CDR2 reads SYDVKM. Here the CDR3 DNA reads TGTGCCAGCAGTTTATTAGGGGGCGCGGGGGAGACCCAGTACTTC. It translates to CASSLLGGAGETQYF.

The rearrangement links TRBV27 to TRBJ1-4, with D uncertain. CDR3 size: 15 residues. Trimming removed 5 bases from V and 0 bases from J, with 10 bases in between. CDR1 MNHEY and CDR2 SMNVEV come from the germline V gene (reference sequence). CDR3 bases: TGTGCCAGCAGTCCCCGGGGTACAACTAATGAAAAACTGTTTTTT. The encoded protein is CASSPRGTTNEKLFF. The full variable domain, in which reference TRBV27 and TRBJ1-4 provide the parts outside the CDR3, is EAQVTQNPRYLITVTGKKLTVTCSQNMNHEYMSWYRQDPGLGLRQIYYSMNVEVTDKGDVPEGYKVSRKEKRNFPLILESPSPNQTSLYFCASSPRGTTNEKLFFGSGTQLSVL.

This rearrangement joins TRBV6-6 to TRBJ1-1; possibly TRBD1 for D (5 bases). Trimming took off 7 bases at V and 3 bases at J, with 15 bases between the two ends. The germline gives CDR1 MNHNY, CDR2 SVGAGI (reference sequence). The CDR3 is 14 residues long. The CDR3 region has the DNA TGTGCCAGCATCCCCGGGGGGAGGCACACTGAAGCTTTCTTT. Encoded protein: CASIPGGRHTEAFF.

This sequence joins TRBV4-3 and TRBJ2-3, with 14 bases identical to TRBD2. Trimming removed 5 bases from V and 5 bases from J; junction bases left unmatched: 9. The CDR3 covers 17 residues. Germline CDR1 and CDR2: LGHNA and YSLEER. As DNA, the CDR3 is TGCGCCAGCAGCTCCCCGGGACTAGCGGGGGAGGGAGATACGCAGTATTTT. This translates into CASSSPGLAGEGDTQYF.

The chain combines TRBV19 with TRBJ1-2; D may be TRBD1 (6 bases). Trimming left V 7 bases short and J 2 bases short, with 14 bases between. The CDR3 spans 14 residues. The germline V gene encodes CDR1 LNHDA and CDR2 SQIVND (reference sequence). The DNA of the CDR3 is TGTGCCAGTACCCCGGGGGGGCGGAACTATGGCTACACCTTC. As protein: CASTPGGRNYGYTF.

As DNA, the CDR3 is TGTGCCAGCAGCTCAGGTGGCTACTATGGCTACACCTTC. Translated: CASSSGGYYGYTF. The chain combines TRBV7-2 with TRBJ1-2, with unresolved D. CDR1 is SGHTA and CDR2 is FQGNSA in the germline V gene. V shed 4 bases and J shed 3 bases, with 9 bases lying between them. The CDR3 extends over 13 amino acids. Looking up the rest from reference TRBV7-2 and TRBJ1-2 gives the full variable domain: GAGVSQSPSNKVTEKGKDVELRCDPISGHTALYWYRQSLGQGLEFLIYFQGNSAPDKSGLPSDRFSAERTGGSVSTLTIQRTQQEDSAVYLCASSSGGYYGYTFGSGTRLTVV.

There are a few counts of this clone. The chain joins TRBV19 to TRBJ1-6; 7 nucleotides agree with TRBD1. CDR3 length: 14 residues. Germline values: CDR1 LNHDA, CDR2 SQIVND (reference sequence). J gave up 6 bases and V 9 bases, and 8 bases lay outside the gene matches. The CDR3 sequence: CASAKTGINSPLHF. CDR3 nucleotides: TGTGCCAGCGCGAAGACAGGGATTAATTCACCCCTCCACTTT.

The V gene is TRBV7-2, the J gene TRBJ2-1; TRBD1 agrees at 9 bases. The CDR3 totals 13 residues. The germline V gene has CDR1 SGHTA and CDR2 FQGNSA. V lost 5 bases and J lost 12; bases outside the gene matches: 8. The CDR3 DNA sequence: TGTGCCAGCAGCGAGGGACAGGGAGGGAGGCAGTTCTTC. The encoded protein is CASSEGQGGRQFF.

This rearrangement joins TRBV7-8 to TRBJ1-1, with TRBD1 as a possible D gene (5 bases). This CDR3 is 15 amino acids long. Per germline, CDR1 SGHVS and CDR2 FQNEAQ. The V end was cut by 5 bases, the J end by 3 bases, with 16 bases between. The CDR3 nucleotides read TGTGCCAGCAGCCCGGGACGCGCGGGGGACACTGAAGCTTTCTTT. Translated, it gives CASSPGRAGDTEAFF.

The chain uses TRBV28 and TRBJ2-1, with 10 nucleotides matching TRBD2. This CDR3 spans 15 amino acids. Germline V gene data show CDR1 as MDHEN and CDR2 as SYDVKM. V trimming: 5 bases; J trimming: 4 bases; junction bases outside the gene matches: 5. For the CDR3, the DNA is TGTGCCAGCAGTCAACCGGGACTAGCGTACAATGAGCAGTTCTTC. Encoded protein: CASSQPGLAYNEQFF.

This rearrangement joins TRBV6-2 or TRBV6-3 to TRBJ2-2; D gene uncertain. V lost 5 bases and J lost 3, with 10 bases in between. CDR1 is MNHEY and CDR2 is SVGEGT in the germline V gene. The CDR3 contains 14 residues. The CDR3: CASSIAVHTGELFF. In nucleotides, the CDR3 is TGTGCCAGCAGTATAGCTGTCCACACCGGGGAGCTGTTTTTT.

The chain joins TRBV29-1 to TRBJ2-5, with unresolved D. Germline V gene lookup returns CDR1 SQVTM and CDR2 ANQGSEA. Deletions cut 5 bases from V and 1 base from J, with 2 bases between. This CDR3 has 10 residues. CDR3 coding DNA: TGCAGCGTTCTCCAAGAGACCCAGTACTTC. Its translation: CSVLQETQYF.

The chain recombines TRBV28 with TRBJ1-5, with a tentative D call TRBD1 (5 bases). The CDR3 loop spans 14 amino acids. V was cut by 3 bases and J by 6 bases, with 12 bases left in between. CDR1 MDHEN and CDR2 SYDVKM come from the germline V gene. The chain's CDR3 is CASSLGGTGQPQHF. For the CDR3, the DNA is TGTGCCAGCAGTTTGGGGGGAACGGGTCAGCCCCAGCATTTT. Full variable domain (remainder filled in from reference TRBV28 and TRBJ1-5): DVKVTQSSRYLVKRTGEKVFLECVQDMDHENMFWYRQDPGLGLRLIYFSYDVKMKEKGDIPEGYSVSREKKERFSLILESASTNQTSMYLCASSLGGTGQPQHFGDGTRLSIL.

The chain links TRBV30 to TRBJ1-1; no clear D. Germline assignment: CDR1 GTSNPN and CDR2 SVGIG (reference sequence). The CDR3 covers 12 residues. Trimming stripped 3 bases from V and 7 bases from J, with 12 bases between. In DNA form, the CDR3 reads TGTGCCTGGAGCCAAGTCCGGGGTGAAGCTTTCTTT. The encoded protein is CAWSQVRGEAFF.

In this sample, this clone turned up once. This CDR3 is CASSPTGLDYGYTF. The CDR3 nucleotides read TGTGCCAGCAGCCCGACAGGGTTAGACTATGGCTACACCTTC. The chain links TRBV7-9 to TRBJ1-2, with 7 bases aligning to TRBD1. Germline V gives CDR1 SEHNR, CDR2 FQNEAQ (reference sequence). The junction had 6 bases not matched to a gene; V was cut back by 5 bases and J by 3 bases. There are 14 residues in the CDR3.

CDR3 loop: CATKGAGDEKLFF. In DNA, the CDR3 is TGTGCCACCAAGGGGGCTGGAGATGAAAAACTGTTTTTT. This chain connects TRBV15 to TRBJ1-4; TRBD1 matches at 7 bases. This CDR3 spans 13 amino acids. Looked up from germline, CDR1 is LNHNV and CDR2 is YYDKDF (reference sequence). After removal of 7 bases from V and 6 bases from J, the junction contained 5 bases not matched to a gene.

J is TRBJ2-1 and V is TRBV12-3 or TRBV12-4; D perhaps matches TRBD1 (5 bases). The CDR3 sequence is 13 residues long. V lost 1 base and J lost 9, with 10 bases in between. CDR3 in DNA: TGTGCCAGCAGTTTAGGAGCTAGGGGTGAGCAGTTCTTC. Amino acid sequence: CASSLGARGEQFF.

The chain recombines TRBV7-2 with TRBJ1-6; 7 bases are shared with TRBD1. This CDR3 contains 15 residues. From germline, CDR1 is SGHTA and CDR2 FQGNSA. J lost 7 bases, V lost 5 bases, and 8 bases had no gene match. This CDR3 is CASSTGTVSNSPLHF. DNA for the CDR3: TGTGCCAGCAGCACGGGGACAGTAAGCAATTCACCCCTCCACTTT.

This clone was detected once. This same CDR3 is encoded by further DNA sequences in the sample. This sequence joins TRBV7-2 and TRBJ1-1; possible D gene TRBD1, 5 bases. The CDR3 contains 14 residues. V shed 3 bases and J shed 2 bases, with 10 bases lying between them. Looked up from germline, CDR1 is SGHTA and CDR2 is FQGNSA. CDR3 amino acids: CASSLGGGNTEAFF. The CDR3 DNA reads TGTGCCAGCAGCTTGGGGGGAGGAAACACTGAAGCTTTCTTT.

The chain links TRBV6-5 to TRBJ2-1; TRBD2 agrees at 10 bases. V shed 5 bases and J 8 bases; nucleotides not matched to a gene: 9. This CDR3 is built from 15 residues. Germline CDR1 and CDR2: MNHEY and SVGAGI. For the CDR3, the DNA is TGTGCCAGCAGTAGTCGGGCTAGCGGGAGAGATGAGCAGTTCTTC. It specifies CASSSRASGRDEQFF.

The chain carries TRBV7-2 and TRBJ2-5, with 8 bases identical to TRBD1. Trimming at V came to 5 bases and at J to 7 bases, leaving 12 bases not matched to a gene. The CDR3 is made up of 15 amino acids. Germline CDR1 is SGHTA and CDR2 is FQGNSA. The CDR3 DNA reads TGTGCCAGCAGCGTACGAGACAGGGGCGGTTCGACCCAGTACTTC. Amino acid sequence: CASSVRDRGGSTQYF.

In this sample, this clone turned up once. This chain joins TRBV7-2 and TRBJ2-7; D may be TRBD2 (6 bases). Germline lookup yields CDR1 SGHTA and CDR2 FQGNSA. V shed 1 base and J shed 2 bases, with 9 bases lying between them. The CDR3 is 14 residues long. Here the CDR3 reads CASSLGLVPYEQYF. CDR3 bases: TGTGCCAGCAGCTTAGGACTAGTTCCCTACGAGCAGTACTTC.

The chain uses TRBV4-3 and TRBJ1-6; D is undetermined. The CDR3 is 15 residues long. V shed 0 bases and J shed 5 bases, with 8 bases lying between them. Germline V lookup: CDR1 LGHNA, CDR2 YSLEER. Written as DNA, the CDR3 is TGCGCCAGCAGCCAAGATTGGTCAGATAATTCACCCCTCCACTTT. As protein: CASSQDWSDNSPLHF.

The V call is TRBV27, the J call TRBJ1-4; TRBD1 agrees at 7 bases. CDR1 is MNHEY and CDR2 is SMNVEV in the germline V gene (reference sequence). Germline trimming cut 6 bases from V and 3 bases from J; bases unmatched to any gene: 7. This CDR3 is 15 amino acids long. CDR3 sequence reads: CASRGPGTANEKLFF. DNA of the CDR3: TGTGCCAGCAGGGGTCCCGGGACAGCTAATGAAAAACTGTTTTTT.

This clone has just one count. The rearrangement uses TRBV11-2 and TRBJ1-1; D is unresolved. The CDR3 runs to 14 residues. Between the trimmed V and J ends, which lost 1 base and 7 bases, there was a span of 13 bases. Per germline, CDR1 SGHAT and CDR2 FQNNGV. The CDR3 reads CASSLASRRVEAFF. In DNA form, the CDR3 reads TGTGCCAGCAGCTTAGCTAGTAGGAGGGTTGAAGCTTTCTTT.

The chain employs TRBV24-1 and TRBJ1-5; 8 bases fit TRBD1. The CDR3 spans 16 residues. Trimming took 1 base from V and 4 from J; bases not matched to a gene: 5. Per germline, CDR1 KGHDR and CDR2 SFDVKD. The chain's CDR3 is CATSDFRRQGNQPQHF. The CDR3 DNA sequence: TGTGCCACCAGTGATTTCCGTCGACAGGGGAATCAGCCCCAGCATTTT.

The gene calls are TRBV19 and TRBJ2-3; 15 bases agree with TRBD2. Germline V gene lookup returns CDR1 LNHDA and CDR2 SQIVND (reference sequence). V lost 7 bases, J lost 4 bases, and 3 bases stayed unmatched. The length of the CDR3 is 15 residues. CDR3 bases: TGTGCCAGTACTCGGACTAGCGGGAGGGCAGATACGCAGTATTTT. This translates into CASTRTSGRADTQYF.

The chain joins TRBV28 to TRBJ2-5; 11 nucleotides line up with TRBD2. Germline CDR1 and CDR2: MDHEN and SYDVKM. CDR3 length: 13 residues. V was clipped by 11 bases and J by 2 bases; unmatched bases: 4. CDR3 region: CAWGLAAQETQYF. The CDR3 region has the DNA TGTGCCTGGGGACTAGCGGCACAAGAGACCCAGTACTTC. Full variable domain (outside the CDR3, taken from reference TRBV28 and TRBJ2-5): DVKVTQSSRYLVKRTGEKVFLECVQDMDHENMFWYRQDPGLGLRLIYFSYDVKMKEKGDIPEGYSVSREKKERFSLILESASTNQTSMYLCAWGLAAQETQYFGPGTRLLVL.

This chain uses TRBV25-1 with TRBJ2-7; 8 nucleotides align to TRBD2. The CDR3 contains 14 residues. Unmatched junction bases numbered 10, after V lost 7 bases and J lost 5 bases. The germline CDR1 and CDR2 sequences are MGHDK and SYGVNS. The DNA for the CDR3 is TGTGCCAGCACTATTGCGGGAGGTGGCAACGAGCAGTACTTC. Translating gives CASTIAGGGNEQYF.